This T cell receptor beta chain was documented in a study of blood T cells in healthy people across ages. Whole-study findings and limits: Strongly correlated with naive T cell percentage was TCR beta diversity.

The second PCR ran about 6 to 11 cycles with a sample-barcoded 5' primer and J-beta primers. TCRdb ran MiXCR on the 5' RACE reads and lists one entry per CDR3 protein. The sample holds around 1,600,000 distinct CDR3 sequences; about 42% are singletons and the top ten take about 4.1%. This clonotype was detected only a few times. Its antigen is currently unknown. The CDR3 consists of 13 residues. The germline CDR1 and CDR2 sequences are MNHEY and SVGAGI. V gave up 2 bases and J gave up 3 bases, with 7 bases separating them. Healthy individuals of Caucasian origin from Russia, aged roughly 6 to 100, served as donors. RNA extraction gave at least 6 micrograms of total RNA per sample.

The sequence was obtained from a young woman in good health. V and J are TRBV6-5 and TRBJ1-1; TRBD1 might be the D (6 bases). Sequenced input: blood. Written as DNA, the CDR3 is TGTGCCAGCAGTTACCCAGGGGACACTGAAGCTTTCTTT. As protein: CASSYPGDTEAFF.